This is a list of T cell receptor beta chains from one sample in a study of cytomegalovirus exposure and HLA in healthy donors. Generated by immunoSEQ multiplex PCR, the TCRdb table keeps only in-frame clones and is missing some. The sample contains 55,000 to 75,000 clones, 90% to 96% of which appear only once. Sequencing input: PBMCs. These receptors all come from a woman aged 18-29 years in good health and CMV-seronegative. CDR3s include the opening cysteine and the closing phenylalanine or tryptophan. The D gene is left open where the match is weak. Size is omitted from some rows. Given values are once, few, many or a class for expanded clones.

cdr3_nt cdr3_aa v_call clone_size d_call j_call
TGCGCCAGCAGCCAAGCACTAGCGGGGTTTTACAATGAGCAGTTCTTC CASSQALAGFYNEQFF TRBV4-3 . TRBD2 TRBJ2-1
TGTGCCAGCAGCCAACTAGCGGGGTGGGACGAGCAGTACTTC CASSQLAGWDEQYF TRBV6-5 once TRBD2 TRBJ2-7
TGTGCCAGCAGCCACCAACACCCTCGCGGGGCCCCCTACGAGCAGTACTTC CASSHQHPRGAPYEQYF TRBV4-2 . . TRBJ2-7
TGTGCCAGTACCCCGAGGGGGGGCGGGTACAATGAGCAGTTCTTC CASTPRGGGYNEQFF TRBV19 . . TRBJ2-1
TGTGCCAGCAGCGTAGCGGCCGGGACAGCTTCGGGCTACACCTTC CASSVAAGTASGYTF TRBV9 . TRBD1 TRBJ1-2
TGTGCCAGCAGTTACAGGGGATTGCGAGAGGAAAAACTGTTTTTT CASSYRGLREEKLFF TRBV6-5 . . TRBJ1-4
TGCAGTGCTAGTCCAGGGCAGTTCTTC CSASPGQFF TRBV20-1 . . TRBJ2-1
TGTGCCAGCAGCGGGGTCGGGAACATTCAGTACTTC CASSGVGNIQYF TRBV28 . . TRBJ2-4
TGTGCCAGCTCACCCGGGACAGGGTGGGAAGCGTTCGAGCAGTACTTC CASSPGTGWEAFEQYF TRBV18 . TRBD1 TRBJ2-7
TGTGCCAGCAGTTTGGGCGGGAGCACAGATACGCAGTATTTT CASSLGGSTDTQYF TRBV27 . . TRBJ2-3
TGTGCCAGCGGGGACAGGGGAGTCGCGACTGAAGCTTTCTTT CASGDRGVATEAFF TRBV19 once TRBD1 TRBJ1-1
TGTGCCAGCAGCTTAGATCGGTGGGGGGTACTATCGAACACTGAAGCTTTCTTT CASSLDRWGVLSNTEAFF TRBV11-2 once . TRBJ1-1
TGTGCCATCAGTGCGCGGACAGGGGTCCCCTCTAGCACAGATACGCAGTATTTT CAISARTGVPSSTDTQYF TRBV10-3 once TRBD1 TRBJ2-3
TGCGCCAGCGGGCTAGCGGGAGGGCCTTCGTCGGGTACGCAGTATTTT CASGLAGGPSSGTQYF TRBV5-1 once TRBD2 TRBJ2-3
TGTGCCAGCAGCTTTGGCCAGATGAACACTGAAGCTTTCTTT CASSFGQMNTEAFF TRBV5-6 . . TRBJ1-1
TGTGCCACCCAACCGGGTAGCGGGATCATATTGGAGCAGTTCTTC CATQPGSGIILEQFF TRBV10-3 . TRBD2 TRBJ2-1
TGTGCCAGCAGCTTGGGGGCGGGACTAGCGGAAACAGATACGCAGTATTTT CASSLGAGLAETDTQYF TRBV5-4 . TRBD2 TRBJ2-3
TGTGCCAGTAGTATCGGACTAGCGGGGGGCCAAGAGACCCAGTACTTC CASSIGLAGGQETQYF TRBV19 . TRBD2 TRBJ2-5
TGCAGTGCTAGTTTTCGGGGGGGGCAGTACTTC CSASFRGGQYF TRBV20-1 . TRBD2 TRBJ2-7
TGTGCCAGCACCCTTTGGGGGGGCTTTTATCAGCCCCAGCATTTT CASTLWGGFYQPQHF TRBV28 . . TRBJ1-5
TGTGCCAGCAGTCCACGCGGACAGGGGGCAAACACCATATATTTT CASSPRGQGANTIYF TRBV27 . TRBD1 TRBJ1-3
TGTGCCAGCAATGGGGGACAGGGGTACGAGCAGTACTTC CASNGGQGYEQYF TRBV25-1 . TRBD1 TRBJ2-7
TGCGCCAGCAGCTTCCCCGGACTAGCGGGGGGGCCAAGGGCCCAGTACTTC CASSFPGLAGGPRAQYF TRBV5-1 . TRBD2 TRBJ2-5
TGTGCCAGCAGTGTGGGGGGTGAGCAGTTCTTC CASSVGGEQFF TRBV7-8 . . TRBJ2-1
TGTGCCAGCAGCCAAGAATGGGCAGGGTCGGCCTACGAGCAGTACTTC CASSQEWAGSAYEQYF TRBV4-2 . . TRBJ2-7
TGTGCCAGCAGTCCCACACAGGGTTCGTCCTACGAGCAGTACTTC CASSPTQGSSYEQYF TRBV7-9 . . TRBJ2-7
TGTGCCAGCCTCCGGGGGTGGACCAACACTGAAGCTTTCTTT CASLRGWTNTEAFF TRBV19 . . TRBJ1-1
TGTGCCAGCAGCCGCCGACTAGGGACCTACGAGCAGTACTTC CASSRRLGTYEQYF TRBV4-2 . . TRBJ2-7
TGTGCCAGCAGCCCCCAGGGACTAGCGGGAAAGCAGTTCTTC CASSPQGLAGKQFF TRBV7-9 . TRBD2 TRBJ2-1
TGTGCCAGCAGCTTAGGGACAGGGCATGGCTACACCTTC CASSLGTGHGYTF TRBV7-9 . TRBD1 TRBJ1-2
TGTGCCAGCAGTGAACTAGCGGGCTCCTACAATGAGCAGTTCTTC CASSELAGSYNEQFF TRBV6-1 few TRBD2 TRBJ2-1
TGCGCCAGCAGCCAAGACTACACCGCAAGGGGGGGGGTGGACTACGAGCAGTACTTC CASSQDYTARGGVDYEQYF TRBV4-1 . . TRBJ2-7
TGTGCCAGCAGCCTACAGGGGGCTGGGGCCAACGTCCTGACTTTC CASSLQGAGANVLTF TRBV9 . TRBD1 TRBJ2-6
TGTGCCAGCACCCAAGGGGCTAGCGGGATCTACGAGCAGTACTTC CASTQGASGIYEQYF TRBV25-1 . TRBD2 TRBJ2-7
TGTGCCAGCAGTGACTCAGGGACAGGGGGCCTTTTTCACCATCAGCCCCAGCATTTT CASSDSGTGGLFHHQPQHF TRBV6-4 . TRBD1 TRBJ1-5
TGTGCCAGCAGTGACCCTCGGACAGGGGGGAGGTACGAGCAGTACTTC CASSDPRTGGRYEQYF TRBV6-1 . TRBD1 TRBJ2-7
TGTGCCAGTAGTGGCAGGGGGTTGGACGAGCAGTACTTC CASSGRGLDEQYF TRBV19 . TRBD1 TRBJ2-7
TGTGCCAGCAGCCCACTAGACCGGGAGGCCTACAATGAGCAGTTCTTC CASSPLDREAYNEQFF TRBV7-9 . TRBD2 TRBJ2-1
TGTGCCAGCAGCTTGCGGGGGAACTATGGCTACACCTTC CASSLRGNYGYTF TRBV11-2 . . TRBJ1-2
TGCGCCAGCAGCCAAGGGAGGAGCTCCTACGAGCAGTACTTC CASSQGRSSYEQYF TRBV4-1 . . TRBJ2-7
TGTGCCAGCAGTCGAAGGGACAGGGTGAACACTGAAGCTTTCTTT CASSRRDRVNTEAFF TRBV6-5 . TRBD1 TRBJ1-1
TGTGCCAGCTCACCACCTCAGGGTGGTAACATTCAGTACTTC CASSPPQGGNIQYF TRBV18 . . TRBJ2-4
TGTGCCAGCAGTTACCACGGGACTAGCCCAGGGTACGAGCAGTACTTC CASSYHGTSPGYEQYF TRBV6-5 . TRBD2 TRBJ2-7
TGTGCCAGCAGCTTCGTAGACACAGGGCGGAACACTGAAGCTTTCTTT CASSFVDTGRNTEAFF TRBV9 . . TRBJ1-1
TGTGCCATCGGCCCTCGGGGGGGCGTCTACGAGGGCACAGATACGCAGTATTTT CAIGPRGGVYEGTDTQYF TRBV10-3 once TRBD2 TRBJ2-3
TGTGCCAGCAGTTTAGGCGGGAGGGCCCGCGGATACGAGCAGTACTTC CASSLGGRARGYEQYF TRBV28 . TRBD2 TRBJ2-7